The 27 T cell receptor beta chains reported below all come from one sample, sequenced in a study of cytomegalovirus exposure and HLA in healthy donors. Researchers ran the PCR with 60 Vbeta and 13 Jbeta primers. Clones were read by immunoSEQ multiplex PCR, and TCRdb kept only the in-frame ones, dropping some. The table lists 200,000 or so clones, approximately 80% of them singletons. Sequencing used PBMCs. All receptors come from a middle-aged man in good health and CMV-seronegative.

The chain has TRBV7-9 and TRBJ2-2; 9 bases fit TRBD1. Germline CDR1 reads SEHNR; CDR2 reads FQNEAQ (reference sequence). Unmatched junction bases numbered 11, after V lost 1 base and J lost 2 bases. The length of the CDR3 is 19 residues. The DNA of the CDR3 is TGTGCCAGCAGCTTAGACAGGGGGCTTGGGAAATCTAACACCGGGGAGCTGTTTTTT. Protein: CASSLDRGLGKSNTGELFF.

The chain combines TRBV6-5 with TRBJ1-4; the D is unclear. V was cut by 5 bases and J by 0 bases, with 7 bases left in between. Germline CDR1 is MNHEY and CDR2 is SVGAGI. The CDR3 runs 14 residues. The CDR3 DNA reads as TGTGCCAGCAGTACGACTGCAACTAATGAAAAACTGTTTTTT. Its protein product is CASSTTATNEKLFF.

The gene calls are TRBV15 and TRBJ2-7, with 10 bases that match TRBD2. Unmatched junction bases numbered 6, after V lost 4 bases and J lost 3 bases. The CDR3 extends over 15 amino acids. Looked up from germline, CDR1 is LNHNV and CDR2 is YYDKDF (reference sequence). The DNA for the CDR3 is TGTGCCACCAGCACTTTAGCGGGGGGTCTCTACGAGCAGTACTTC. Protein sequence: CATSTLAGGLYEQYF.

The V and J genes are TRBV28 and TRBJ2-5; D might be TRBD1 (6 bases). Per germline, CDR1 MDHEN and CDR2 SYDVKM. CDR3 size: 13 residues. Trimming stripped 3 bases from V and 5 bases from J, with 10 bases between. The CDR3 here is CASSFRGWETQYF. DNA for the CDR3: TGTGCCAGCAGTTTCAGGGGTTGGGAGACCCAGTACTTC. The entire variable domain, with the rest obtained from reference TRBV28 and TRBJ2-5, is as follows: DVKVTQSSRYLVKRTGEKVFLECVQDMDHENMFWYRQDPGLGLRLIYFSYDVKMKEKGDIPEGYSVSREKKERFSLILESASTNQTSMYLCASSFRGWETQYFGPGTRLLVL.

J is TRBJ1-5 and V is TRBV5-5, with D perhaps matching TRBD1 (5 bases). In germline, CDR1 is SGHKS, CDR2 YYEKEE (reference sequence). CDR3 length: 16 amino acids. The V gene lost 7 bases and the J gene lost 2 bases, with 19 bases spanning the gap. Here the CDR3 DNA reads TGTGCCAGCGGCCGCGACAGAGCCGAGGGCAATCAGCCCCAGCATTTT. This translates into CASGRDRAEGNQPQHF.

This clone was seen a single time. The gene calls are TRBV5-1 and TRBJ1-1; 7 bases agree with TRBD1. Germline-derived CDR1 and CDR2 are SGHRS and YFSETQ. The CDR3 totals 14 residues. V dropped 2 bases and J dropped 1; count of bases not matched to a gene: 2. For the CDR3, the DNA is TGCGCCAGCAGCTTTCAGGGGGGGAACACTGAAGCTTTCTTT. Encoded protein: CASSFQGGNTEAFF.

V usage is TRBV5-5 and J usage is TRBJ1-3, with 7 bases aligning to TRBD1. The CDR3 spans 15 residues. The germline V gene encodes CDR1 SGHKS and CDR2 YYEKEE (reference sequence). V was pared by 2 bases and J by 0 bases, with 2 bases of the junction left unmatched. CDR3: CASSFDRDSGNTIYF. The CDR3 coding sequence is TGTGCCAGCAGCTTTGACAGGGACTCTGGAAACACCATATATTTT.

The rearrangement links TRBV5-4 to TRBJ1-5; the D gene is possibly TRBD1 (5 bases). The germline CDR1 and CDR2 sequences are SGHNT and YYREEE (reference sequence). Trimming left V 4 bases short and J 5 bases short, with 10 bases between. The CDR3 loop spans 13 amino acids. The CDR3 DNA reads TGTGCCAGCAGCCTAGACAGAGATCAGCCCCAGCATTTT. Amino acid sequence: CASSLDRDQPQHF.

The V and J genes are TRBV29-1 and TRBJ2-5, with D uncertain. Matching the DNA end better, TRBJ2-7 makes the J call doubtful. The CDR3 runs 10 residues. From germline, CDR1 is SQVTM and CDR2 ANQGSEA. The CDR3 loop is CSVWDYEQYF. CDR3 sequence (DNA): TGCAGCGTGTGGGACTACGAGCAGTACTTC.

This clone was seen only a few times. The CDR3 nucleotides are TGTGCCAGCAGCTTTGGGGACAGGGGATACAATGAGCAGTTCTTC. Residues: CASSFGDRGYNEQFF. V and J are TRBV5-5 and TRBJ2-1, with 10 bases identical to TRBD1. From germline, CDR1 is SGHKS and CDR2 YYEKEE (reference sequence). V shed 2 bases, J shed 4 bases, and the junction held 3 bases outside the gene matches. This CDR3 is built from 15 residues.

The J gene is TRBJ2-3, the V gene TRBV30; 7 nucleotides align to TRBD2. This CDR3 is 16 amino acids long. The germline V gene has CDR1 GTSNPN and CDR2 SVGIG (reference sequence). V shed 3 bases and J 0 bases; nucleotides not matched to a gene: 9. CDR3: CAWSGAGGSSTDTQYF. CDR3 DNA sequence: TGTGCCTGGAGCGGAGCGGGCGGGAGTAGCACAGATACGCAGTATTTT. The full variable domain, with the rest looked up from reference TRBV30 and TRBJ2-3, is SQTIHQWPATLVQPVGSPLSLECTVEGTSNPNLYWYRQAAGRGLQLLFYSVGIGQISSEVPQNLSASRPQDRQFILSSKKLLLSDSGFYLCAWSGAGGSSTDTQYFGPGTRLTVL.

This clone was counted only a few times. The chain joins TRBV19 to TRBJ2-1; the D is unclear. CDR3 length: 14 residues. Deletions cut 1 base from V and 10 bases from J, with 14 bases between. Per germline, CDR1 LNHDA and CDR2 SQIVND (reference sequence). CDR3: CASSIGLASPEQFF. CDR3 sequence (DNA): TGTGCCAGTAGTATAGGGTTAGCATCCCCAGAGCAGTTCTTC.

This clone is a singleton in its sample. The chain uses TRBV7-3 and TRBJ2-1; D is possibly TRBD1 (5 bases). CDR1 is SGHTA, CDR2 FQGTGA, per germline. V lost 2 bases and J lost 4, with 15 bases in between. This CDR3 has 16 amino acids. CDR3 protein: CASSLLGESQYNEQFF. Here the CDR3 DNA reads TGTGCCAGCAGCTTATTAGGGGAATCGCAGTACAATGAGCAGTTCTTC.

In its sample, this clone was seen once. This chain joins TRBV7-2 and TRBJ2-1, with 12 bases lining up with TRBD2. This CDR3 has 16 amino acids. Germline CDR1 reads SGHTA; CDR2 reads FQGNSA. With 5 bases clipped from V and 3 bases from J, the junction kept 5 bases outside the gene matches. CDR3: CASSILTSGSYNEQFF. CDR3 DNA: TGTGCCAGCAGCATCCTGACTAGCGGGAGCTACAATGAGCAGTTCTTC.

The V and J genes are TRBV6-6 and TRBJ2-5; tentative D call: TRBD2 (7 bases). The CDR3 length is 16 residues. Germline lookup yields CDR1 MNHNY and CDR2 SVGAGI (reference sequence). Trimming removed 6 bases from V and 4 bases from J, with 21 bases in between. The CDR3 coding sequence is TGTGCCAGCAGAGGGCCCCGGAGGGGGGGAAGAGAGACCCAGTACTTC. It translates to CASRGPRRGGRETQYF.

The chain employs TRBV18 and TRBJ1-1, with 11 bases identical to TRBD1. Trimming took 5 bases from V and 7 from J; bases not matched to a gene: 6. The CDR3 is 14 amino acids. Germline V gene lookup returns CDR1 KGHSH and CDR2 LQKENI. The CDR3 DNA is TGTGCCAGCTCAGCGGACAGGGGGCGAGGTGAAGCTTTCTTT. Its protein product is CASSADRGRGEAFF.

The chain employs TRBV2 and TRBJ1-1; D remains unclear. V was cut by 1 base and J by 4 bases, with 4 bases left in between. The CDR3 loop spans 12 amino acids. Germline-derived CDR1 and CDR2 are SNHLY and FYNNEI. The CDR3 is CASSEVLTEAFF. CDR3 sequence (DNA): TGTGCCAGCAGTGAAGTCCTCACTGAAGCTTTCTTT.

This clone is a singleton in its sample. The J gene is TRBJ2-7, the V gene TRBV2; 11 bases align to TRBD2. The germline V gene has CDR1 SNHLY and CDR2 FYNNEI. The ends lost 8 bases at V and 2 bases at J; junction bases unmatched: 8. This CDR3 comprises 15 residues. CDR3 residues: CASGGLADFAYEQYF. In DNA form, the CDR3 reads TGTGCCAGCGGGGGACTAGCGGATTTTGCCTACGAGCAGTACTTC. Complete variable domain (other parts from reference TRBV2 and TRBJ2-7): EPEVTQTPSHQVTQMGQEVILRCVPISNHLYFYWYRQILGQKVEFLVSFYNNEISEKSEIFDDQFSVERPDGSNFTLKIRSTKLEDSAMYFCASGGLADFAYEQYFGPGTRLTVT.

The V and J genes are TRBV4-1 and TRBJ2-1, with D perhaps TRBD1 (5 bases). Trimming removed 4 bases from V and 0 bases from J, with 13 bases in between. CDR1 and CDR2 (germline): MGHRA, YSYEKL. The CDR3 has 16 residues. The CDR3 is CASSRGHPSSYNEQFF. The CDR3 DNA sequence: TGCGCCAGCAGCCGAGGACATCCGAGCTCCTACAATGAGCAGTTCTTC.

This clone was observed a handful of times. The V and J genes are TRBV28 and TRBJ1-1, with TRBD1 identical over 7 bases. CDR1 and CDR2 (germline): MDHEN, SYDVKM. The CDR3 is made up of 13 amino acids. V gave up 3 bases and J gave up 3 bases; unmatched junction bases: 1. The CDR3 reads CASSFRGYTEAFF. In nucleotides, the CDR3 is TGTGCCAGCAGTTTCAGGGGGTACACTGAAGCTTTCTTT.

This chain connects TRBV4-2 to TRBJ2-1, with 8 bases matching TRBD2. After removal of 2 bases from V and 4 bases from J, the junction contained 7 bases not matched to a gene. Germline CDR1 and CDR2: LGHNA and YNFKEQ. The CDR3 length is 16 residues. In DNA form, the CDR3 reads TGTGCCAGCAGCCAATCCGGGACTAGAGGTTACAATGAGCAGTTCTTC. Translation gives CASSQSGTRGYNEQFF.

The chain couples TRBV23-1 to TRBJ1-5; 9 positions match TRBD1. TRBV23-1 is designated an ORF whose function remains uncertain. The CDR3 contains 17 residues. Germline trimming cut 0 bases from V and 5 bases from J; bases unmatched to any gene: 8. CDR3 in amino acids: CASSQSYNRGLYQPQHF. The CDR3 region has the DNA TGCGCCAGCAGTCAATCGTATAACAGGGGGCTATATCAGCCCCAGCATTTT.

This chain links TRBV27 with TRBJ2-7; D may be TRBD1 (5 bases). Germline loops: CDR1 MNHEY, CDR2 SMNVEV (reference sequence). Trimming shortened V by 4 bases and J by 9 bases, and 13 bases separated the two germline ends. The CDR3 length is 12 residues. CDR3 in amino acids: CASSSQGQGQYF. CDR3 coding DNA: TGTGCCAGCAGTTCTCAGGGTCAAGGGCAGTACTTC.

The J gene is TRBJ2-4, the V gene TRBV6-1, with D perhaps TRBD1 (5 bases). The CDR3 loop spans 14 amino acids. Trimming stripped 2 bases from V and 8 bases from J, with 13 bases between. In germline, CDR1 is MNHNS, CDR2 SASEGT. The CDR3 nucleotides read TGTGCCAGCAGTGAATGGGGCTACGGGCACATTCAGTACTTC. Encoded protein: CASSEWGYGHIQYF.

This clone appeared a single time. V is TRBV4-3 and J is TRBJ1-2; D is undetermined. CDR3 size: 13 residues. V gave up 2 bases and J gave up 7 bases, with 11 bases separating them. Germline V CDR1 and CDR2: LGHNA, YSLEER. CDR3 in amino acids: CASSQSIRVGYTF. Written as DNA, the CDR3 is TGCGCCAGCAGCCAATCCATCCGGGTTGGCTACACCTTC.

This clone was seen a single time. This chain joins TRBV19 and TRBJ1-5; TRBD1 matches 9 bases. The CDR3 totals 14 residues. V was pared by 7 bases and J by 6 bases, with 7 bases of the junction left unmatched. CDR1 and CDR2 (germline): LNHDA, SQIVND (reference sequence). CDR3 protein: CASTDRGGIQPQHF. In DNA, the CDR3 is TGTGCCAGTACGGACAGGGGAGGAATTCAGCCCCAGCATTTT.

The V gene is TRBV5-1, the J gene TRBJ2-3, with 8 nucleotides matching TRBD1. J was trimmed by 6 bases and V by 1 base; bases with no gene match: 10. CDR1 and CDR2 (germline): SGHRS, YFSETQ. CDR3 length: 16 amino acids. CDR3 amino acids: CASSLNFRGLGDTQYF. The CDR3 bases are TGCGCCAGCAGCTTGAATTTCAGGGGGCTAGGGGATACGCAGTATTTT.